Listed here are 8 T cell receptor beta chains from one sample, sequenced in a study of blood T cell repertoires in COVID-19. Using immunoSEQ multiplex PCR, the repertoire was profiled, and TCRdb retains in-frame clones only, with some absent. The sample has tens of thousands of clones, just under 80% seen once; the top ten hold roughly 23%. Material for sequencing was peripheral blood. Source of these receptors: a human donor in a cohort sampled during active COVID-19.

V gene TRBV2 combines with J gene TRBJ1-4, with D maybe TRBD1 (6 bases). V lost 3 bases, J lost 5 bases, and 13 bases lay in between. The CDR3 covers 15 residues. Germline CDR1 SNHLY, CDR2 FYNNEI. The CDR3 sequence: CASSEEGQGNEKLFF. CDR3 bases: TGTGCCAGCAGTGAGGAAGGGCAGGGGAATGAAAAACTGTTTTTT.

The chain links TRBV30 to TRBJ1-2; 7 bases fit TRBD1. CDR3 length: 14 residues. Germline V gene data show CDR1 as GTSNPN and CDR2 as SVGIG (reference sequence). With 1 base clipped from V and 6 bases from J, the junction kept 8 bases outside the gene matches. CDR3 nucleotide sequence: TGTGCCTGGAGTGACAAGCAGGGGGGAAATGGCTACACCTTC. Translation gives CAWSDKQGGNGYTF. Supplemented by reference TRBV30 and TRBJ1-2, the full variable domain reads SQTIHQWPATLVQPVGSPLSLECTVEGTSNPNLYWYRQAAGRGLQLLFYSVGIGQISSEVPQNLSASRPQDRQFILSSKKLLLSDSGFYLCAWSDKQGGNGYTFGSGTRLTVV.

The V call is TRBV4-2, the J call TRBJ1-4; 7 bases are a match to TRBD1. In germline, CDR1 is LGHNA, CDR2 YNFKEQ. This CDR3 has 16 residues. V lost 6 bases, J lost 4 bases, and 11 bases stayed unmatched. The DNA of the CDR3 is TGTGCCAGCAGGATGAACCCGGGACAGCATAATGAAAAACTGTTTTTT. This sequence encodes CASRMNPGQHNEKLFF.

The chain uses TRBV5-1 and TRBJ1-1; TRBD1 is a possible D gene (5 bases). The CDR3 spans 15 residues. The germline V gene encodes CDR1 SGHRS and CDR2 YFSETQ. The V end lost 0 bases, the J end lost 1 base, and 10 bases lay between the germline ends. CDR3 sequence reads: CASSLAGRGNTEAFF. The CDR3 nucleotides read TGCGCCAGCAGCTTGGCAGGGCGGGGGAACACTGAAGCTTTCTTT.

V is TRBV7-2 and J is TRBJ1-2; 7 bases fit TRBD1. Germline CDR1 is SGHTA and CDR2 is FQGNSA. The CDR3 covers 15 residues. With 6 bases clipped from V and 4 bases from J, the junction kept 11 bases outside the gene matches. CDR3 amino acids: CASSSAGTVAYGYTF. CDR3 in DNA: TGTGCCAGCAGTTCAGCAGGGACAGTCGCCTATGGCTACACCTTC.

V gene TRBV7-6 combines with J gene TRBJ1-2; 9 positions agree with TRBD1. This CDR3 is built from 15 residues. Germline loops: CDR1 SGHVS, CDR2 FNYEAQ. V was clipped by 5 bases and J by 3 bases; unmatched bases: 7. The CDR3 loop is CASSPGQGLDYGYTF. CDR3 DNA: TGTGCCAGCAGCCCGGGACAGGGCTTAGACTATGGCTACACCTTC.

V and J are TRBV24-1 and TRBJ2-7, with 11 bases aligning to TRBD2. Germline V lookup: CDR1 KGHDR, CDR2 SFDVKD. The CDR3 covers 16 residues. Germline trimming cut 4 bases from V and 5 bases from J; bases unmatched to any gene: 9. CDR3 loop: CATSDPSTSGTDEQYF. In nucleotides, the CDR3 is TGTGCCACCAGTGACCCTTCGACTAGCGGGACGGACGAGCAGTACTTC.

This clone showed up just once. V usage is TRBV7-2 and J usage is TRBJ2-1, with 9 bases lining up with TRBD2. In germline, CDR1 is SGHTA, CDR2 FQGNSA. V shed 8 bases, J shed 6 bases, and the junction held 11 bases outside the gene matches. The length of the CDR3 is 15 residues. Here the CDR3 DNA reads TGTGCCAGCCACGTGGGCGGGGGGGCCGGCAATGAGCAGTTCTTC. It codes for CASHVGGGAGNEQFF.